A single TCR beta chain is shown here with its context. Its antigen is unknown. Some clones are missing from TCRdb's copy, which holds only in-frame ones; the method was immunoSEQ multiplex PCR. The repertoire holds millions of clones, with roughly 92% as singletons. The CDR3 totals 16 residues. Germline V gene sequence: CDR1 LNHDA, CDR2 SQIVND (reference sequence). V lost 9 bases and J lost 2, with 20 bases in between. Only Caucasian adults living in Nashville, Tennessee made up the donor group. This entry is derived from a study of shared clonotypes between healthy human individuals. Whole-study results and caveats: Naive CD4 clonotypes overlapped across a few donors at about 5%.

The specimen was naive CD4+ T cells sorted from blood. Indicated subset: CD45RA+ positively selected. The source of this sequence is a man aged 18 to 30 in good health. The genes are TRBV19 and TRBJ1-3, with TRBD1 as a possible D gene (5 bases). CDR3 coding DNA: TGTGCCAGCCGGGAGGGTAGGGGACGAACTGGAAACACCATATATTTT. Its translation: CASREGRGRTGNTIYF.